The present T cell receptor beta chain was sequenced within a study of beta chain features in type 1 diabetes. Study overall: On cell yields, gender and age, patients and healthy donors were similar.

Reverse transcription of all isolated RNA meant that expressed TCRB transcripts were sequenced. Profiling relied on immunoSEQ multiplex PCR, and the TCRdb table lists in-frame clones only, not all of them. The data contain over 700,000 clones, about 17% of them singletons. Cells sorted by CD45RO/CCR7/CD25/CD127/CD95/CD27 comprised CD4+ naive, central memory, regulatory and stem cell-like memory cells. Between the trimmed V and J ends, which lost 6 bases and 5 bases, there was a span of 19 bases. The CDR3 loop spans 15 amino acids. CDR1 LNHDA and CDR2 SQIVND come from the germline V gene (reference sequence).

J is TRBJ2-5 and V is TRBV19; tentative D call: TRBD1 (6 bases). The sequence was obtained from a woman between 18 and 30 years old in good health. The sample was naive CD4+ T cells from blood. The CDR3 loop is CASRRTGNSLETQYF. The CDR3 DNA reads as TGTGCCAGTAGAAGAACAGGGAACAGTCTCGAGACCCAGTACTTC.